The 15 T cell receptor beta chains in this list originate from one sample, sequenced in a study of spatial heterogeneity in lung cancer. Each CDR3 protein is one row after TCRdb ran MiXCR on the 5' RACE reads. The data hold more than 75,000 distinct CDR3 sequences, with roughly an eighth observed a single time. Noted time point: sample taken at primary tumor resection. Tumor, nontumor lung or frozen PBMC supplied whole RNA that was sequenced unsorted. Source: PBMCs, taken at surgery. The receptors were sampled from a male donor with early-stage non-small cell lung cancer.

V is TRBV12-3 or TRBV12-4 and J is TRBJ2-4, with 7 bases fitting TRBD2. This CDR3 region has 17 residues. Losses at the gene ends were 5 bases for V and 3 bases for J; bases not matched to a gene: 13. The CDR3 loop reads CASSPPGLKTGKNIQYF. The CDR3 nucleotides are TGTGCCAGCAGTCCACCGGGACTAAAAACCGGCAAAAACATTCAGTACTTC.

This clonotype showed up just once. The chain recombines TRBV19 with TRBJ2-7; possible D gene TRBD1, 5 bases. Trimming pared 5 bases from V and 2 bases from J, leaving 13 bases between. CDR1 is LNHDA and CDR2 is SQIVND in the germline V gene (reference sequence). The CDR3 sequence is 14 residues long. The CDR3 coding sequence is TGTGCCAGTAGTCCGGCAGGGCGCGCCTACGAGCAGTACTTC. Translating gives CASSPAGRAYEQYF. The full variable domain, in which reference TRBV19 and TRBJ2-7 provide the parts outside the CDR3, is DGGITQSPKYLFRKEGQNVTLSCEQNLNHDAMYWYRQDPGQGLRLIYYSQIVNDFQKGDIAEGYSVSREKKESFPLTVTSAQKNPTAFYLCASSPAGRAYEQYFGPGTRLTVT.

This clonotype showed up just a few times. The DNA for the CDR3 is TGTGCCAGCAGCTTAGAGACACACGGGAGCACAGATACGCAGTATTTT. This sequence encodes CASSLETHGSTDTQYF. The J gene is TRBJ2-3, the V gene TRBV11-2; no reliable D call. The CDR3 runs 16 residues. In germline, CDR1 is SGHAT, CDR2 FQNNGV. Trimming pared 0 bases from V and 0 bases from J, leaving 10 bases between. Supplemented by reference TRBV11-2 and TRBJ2-3, the full variable domain reads EAGVAQSPRYKIIEKRQSVAFWCNPISGHATLYWYQQILGQGPKLLIQFQNNGVVDDSQLPKDRFSAERLKGVDSTLKIQPAKLEDSAVYLCASSLETHGSTDTQYFGPGTRLTVL.

This clonotype was observed a handful of times. The J gene is TRBJ2-3, the V gene TRBV7-9; 11 bases map to TRBD2. Looked up from germline, CDR1 is SEHNR and CDR2 is FQNEAQ (reference sequence). The J segment lost 9 bases and the V segment lost 4 bases, leaving 6 bases of the junction unmatched. The CDR3 contains 14 residues. The CDR3 sequence is CASSSTSGGVTQYF. In nucleotides, the CDR3 is TGTGCCAGCAGCTCAACTAGCGGGGGTGTCACGCAGTATTTT.

This chain connects TRBV3-1 to TRBJ2-1; weak D call: TRBD1 (10 bases). V was trimmed by 0 bases and J by 6 bases, leaving 27 bases between them. This CDR3 region has 20 residues. Germline assignment: CDR1 LGHDT and CDR2 YNNKEL (reference sequence). The CDR3 DNA sequence: TGTGCCAGCAGCCAAGATCTGGGGACAGGGGCAGCGGGGGGCTTCAATGAGCAGTTCTTC. This codes for CASSQDLGTGAAGGFNEQFF.

This clonotype appeared many times. The rearrangement joins TRBV5-5 to TRBJ2-3; D may be TRBD2 (6 bases). The CDR3 sequence is 14 residues long. In germline, CDR1 is SGHKS, CDR2 YYEKEE (reference sequence). The V and J ends lost 3 bases and 3 bases respectively, with 11 bases between them. DNA for the CDR3: TGTGCCAGCAGCTCCCGTGGGGGGACAGATACGCAGTATTTT. It translates to CASSSRGGTDTQYF.

As concerns this clonotype: This may come from a read error, since a much larger clone is one base off. The chain couples TRBV29-1 to TRBJ1-2; possible D gene TRBD1, 6 bases. This CDR3 contains 13 residues. CDR1 is SQVTM, CDR2 ANQGSEA, per germline. V was clipped by 5 bases and J by 10 bases, with 20 bases between them. In nucleotides, the CDR3 is TGCAGCGTTCACAGGGAGTACTCTCGGGACTACACCTTC. As protein: CSVHREYSRDYTF.

This chain uses TRBV7-9 with TRBJ2-7; perhaps TRBD2 as D (5 bases). This CDR3 region has 14 residues. V lost 5 bases to trimming and J lost 7 bases, with 18 bases between them. CDR1 SEHNR and CDR2 FQNEAQ come from the germline V gene (reference sequence). CDR3 sequence: CASSPRTAGEEQYF. The CDR3 nucleotides read TGTGCCAGCAGCCCGCGGACGGCCGGGGAGGAGCAGTACTTC.

This clonotype was counted between two and nine times. The chain has TRBV2 and TRBJ2-1; 7 bases map to TRBD2. V lost 8 bases to trimming and J lost 4 bases; unmatched junction nucleotides: 8. CDR1 and CDR2 from the germline V gene are SNHLY and FYNNEI. This CDR3 contains 14 residues. The CDR3 loop is CASRGRDGYNEQFF. Written as DNA, the CDR3 is TGTGCCAGCCGAGGGAGGGACGGATACAATGAGCAGTTCTTC. The full variable domain, completed using reference TRBV2 and TRBJ2-1, is EPEVTQTPSHQVTQMGQEVILRCVPISNHLYFYWYRQILGQKVEFLVSFYNNEISEKSEIFDDQFSVERPDGSNFTLKIRSTKLEDSAMYFCASRGRDGYNEQFFGPGTRLTVL.

This clonotype has more than one count but fewer than ten. This chain uses TRBV10-3 with TRBJ2-1; 8 bases agree with TRBD2. Unmatched junction bases numbered 10, after V lost 0 bases and J lost 0 bases. This CDR3 region has 19 residues. The germline V gene has CDR1 ENHRY and CDR2 SYGVKD. The CDR3 loop reads CAISESGGISGSSYNEQFF. In DNA, the CDR3 is TGTGCCATCAGTGAGTCAGGAGGGATCAGCGGGAGCTCCTACAATGAGCAGTTCTTC.

This clonotype was observed at least ten times. The chain combines TRBV2 with TRBJ1-3; D may be TRBD1 (6 bases). V was cut by 3 bases and J by 3 bases, with 12 bases left in between. This CDR3 contains 15 residues. CDR1 is SNHLY and CDR2 is FYNNEI in the germline V gene. DNA for the CDR3: TGTGCCAGCAGTGATAAGGGGGAATTTGGAAACACCATATATTTT. It translates to CASSDKGEFGNTIYF.

V is TRBV10-3 and J is TRBJ2-7, with no clear D. CDR1 is ENHRY, CDR2 SYGVKD, per germline. CDR3 length: 13 amino acids. Trimming shortened V by 0 bases and J by 5 bases, and 8 bases separated the two germline ends. The CDR3 loop reads CAISESTNNEQYF. The DNA of the CDR3 is TGTGCCATCAGTGAGTCTACGAACAACGAGCAGTACTTC.

This clonotype was found many times. The rearrangement links TRBV15 to TRBJ1-2; D uncertain. Germline V gene sequence: CDR1 LNHNV, CDR2 YYDKDF (reference sequence). V dropped 6 bases and J dropped 4 bases, with 15 bases sitting between them. This CDR3 region has 14 residues. CDR3 in DNA: TGTGCCACCAGGGATTTGCGGCAGAGCTATGGCTACACCTTC. It is translated as CATRDLRQSYGYTF. The full variable domain, with the rest looked up from reference TRBV15 and TRBJ1-2, is DAMVIQNPRYQVTQFGKPVTLSCSQTLNHNVMYWYQQKSSQAPKLLFHYYDKDFNNEADTPDNFQSRRPNTSFCFLDIRSPGLGDTAMYLCATRDLRQSYGYTFGSGTRLTVV.

This clonotype was seen more than once but under ten times. The chain has TRBV19 and TRBJ1-2; D not resolved. The germline V gene has CDR1 LNHDA and CDR2 SQIVND (reference sequence). With 3 bases removed from V and 5 bases from J, the gap between germline ends came to 13 bases. The CDR3 sequence is 14 residues long. CDR3 nucleotide sequence: TGTGCCAGTAGTATGGAGGCGCAAACATATGGCTACACCTTC. Protein sequence: CASSMEAQTYGYTF.

This clonotype was seen ten or more times. The V gene is TRBV29-1, the J gene TRBJ2-5, with 10 bases fitting TRBD2. The V gene's germline CDR1 is SQVTM and CDR2 ANQGSEA. The CDR3 is made up of 13 amino acids. Trimming removed 4 bases from V and 2 bases from J; junction bases left unmatched: 1. CDR3 sequence reads: CSVGTSGQETQYF. The CDR3 nucleotides are TGCAGCGTTGGGACTAGCGGACAAGAGACCCAGTACTTC.